This T cell receptor (beta chain) originates from a study of cytomegalovirus exposure and HLA in healthy donors. Repertoires were generated with immunoSEQ multiplex PCR, while TCRdb's copy carries only in-frame clones and drops some. The data contain about 280,000 clones, 88% of them seen just once; the ten biggest clones take up approximately 0.9%. Study-level findings and limits: Within the 90 to 150 validation repertoires, first-cohort TCR clusters tended to co-occur, according to a later analysis.

Donors were drawn from the approximately 120-subject validation cohort, separate from the roughly 670-subject first cohort. Details on this clone: Antigen specificity is unknown.

The germline V gene has CDR1 GTSNPN and CDR2 SVGIG (reference sequence). V was pared by 2 bases and J by 8 bases, with 9 bases between. CDR3 length: 11 residues. The rearrangement uses TRBV30 and TRBJ1-2, with a weak D call TRBD1 (6 bases). The specimen was PBMCs. This sequence originates from a woman under 30 in good health and CMV-seronegative. CDR3 nucleotides: TGTGCCTGGAGTACAGGGTACGGCTACACCTTC. It translates to CAWSTGYGYTF.